This record looks at one TCR beta chain sequence and its context. Its target is not known. The data stem from a study of cytomegalovirus exposure and HLA in healthy donors. About the research overall: An earlier analysis found 100 million or so unique TCR beta sequences from 200 million or so T cells. General study findings and limits: Reportedly, diagnosis of cytomegalovirus status by the classifier showed high specificity and sensitivity. In a later analysis, a genetic analysis reported fewer productive-TCR N-insertions in an Asian-associated ancestry cluster than the cohort average.

Both 60 Vbeta primers and 13 Jbeta primers went into the PCR. This table comes from immunoSEQ multiplex PCR, and its TCRdb copy is limited to in-frame clones, with some not included. The data contain roughly 100,000 clones, 65% to 85% of them seen just once; the ten biggest clones take up approximately 2%. The CDR3 runs to 15 residues. Germline CDR1 SGDLS, CDR2 YYNGEE. J gave up 4 bases and V 4 bases, and 7 bases lay outside the gene matches. The sequencing sample was made of PBMCs. The V gene is TRBV9, the J gene TRBJ2-1, with 8 bases that match TRBD2. The source of this sequence is a woman aged 40 to 49 in good health and CMV-seronegative. CDR3: CASSYSGGGYNEQFF. The CDR3 coding sequence is TGTGCCAGCAGCTACAGCGGGGGTGGGTACAATGAGCAGTTCTTC.